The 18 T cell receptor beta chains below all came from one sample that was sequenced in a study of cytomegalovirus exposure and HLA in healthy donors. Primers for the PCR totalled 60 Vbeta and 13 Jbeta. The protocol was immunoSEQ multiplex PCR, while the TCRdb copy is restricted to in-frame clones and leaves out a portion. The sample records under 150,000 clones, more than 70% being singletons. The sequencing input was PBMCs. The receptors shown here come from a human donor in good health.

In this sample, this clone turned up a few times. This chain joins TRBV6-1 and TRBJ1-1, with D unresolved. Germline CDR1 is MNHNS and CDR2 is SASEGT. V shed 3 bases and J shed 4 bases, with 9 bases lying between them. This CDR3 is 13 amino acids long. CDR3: CASSDRGSTEAFF. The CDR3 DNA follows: TGTGCCAGCAGTGATCGGGGTAGCACTGAAGCTTTCTTT.

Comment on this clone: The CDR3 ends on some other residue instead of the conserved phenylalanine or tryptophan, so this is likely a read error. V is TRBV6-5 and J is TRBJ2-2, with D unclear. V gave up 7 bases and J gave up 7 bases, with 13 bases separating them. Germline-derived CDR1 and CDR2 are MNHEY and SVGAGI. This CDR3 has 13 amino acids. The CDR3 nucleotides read TGTGCCAGCACCTTCGTCCTTGGCGGGGAGCTGTTTTCT. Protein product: CASTFVLGGELFS.

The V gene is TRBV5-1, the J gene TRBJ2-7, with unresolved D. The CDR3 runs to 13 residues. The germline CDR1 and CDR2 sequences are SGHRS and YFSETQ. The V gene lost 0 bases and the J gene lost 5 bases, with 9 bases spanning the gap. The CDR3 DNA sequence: TGCGCCAGCAGCTTGGCCGAGCTCAACGAGCAGTACTTC. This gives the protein CASSLAELNEQYF.

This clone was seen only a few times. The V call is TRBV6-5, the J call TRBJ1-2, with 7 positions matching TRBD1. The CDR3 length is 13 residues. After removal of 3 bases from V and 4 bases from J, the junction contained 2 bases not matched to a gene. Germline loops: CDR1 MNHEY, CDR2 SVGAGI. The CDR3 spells CASSYTGAYGYTF. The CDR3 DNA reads TGTGCCAGCAGTTATACAGGGGCCTATGGCTACACCTTC.

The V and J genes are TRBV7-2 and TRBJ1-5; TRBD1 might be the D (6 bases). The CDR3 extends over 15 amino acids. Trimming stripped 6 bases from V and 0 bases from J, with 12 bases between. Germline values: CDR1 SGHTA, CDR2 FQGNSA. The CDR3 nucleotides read TGTGCCAGCAGTCCGGACAGATATAGCAATCAGCCCCAGCATTTT. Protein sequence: CASSPDRYSNQPQHF.

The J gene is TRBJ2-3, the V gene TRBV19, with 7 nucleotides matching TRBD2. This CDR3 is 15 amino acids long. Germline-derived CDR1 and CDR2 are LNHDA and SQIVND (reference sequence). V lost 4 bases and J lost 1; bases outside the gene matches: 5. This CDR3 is CASSRQAGRTDTQYF. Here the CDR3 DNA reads TGTGCCAGTAGTAGACAAGCGGGGCGCACAGATACGCAGTATTTT.

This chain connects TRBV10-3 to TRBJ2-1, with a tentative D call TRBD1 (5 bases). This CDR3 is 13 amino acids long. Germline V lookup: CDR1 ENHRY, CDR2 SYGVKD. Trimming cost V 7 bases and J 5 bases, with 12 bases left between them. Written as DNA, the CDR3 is TGTGCCATCATCCACGACAGAAACAATGAGCAGTTCTTC. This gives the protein CAIIHDRNNEQFF.

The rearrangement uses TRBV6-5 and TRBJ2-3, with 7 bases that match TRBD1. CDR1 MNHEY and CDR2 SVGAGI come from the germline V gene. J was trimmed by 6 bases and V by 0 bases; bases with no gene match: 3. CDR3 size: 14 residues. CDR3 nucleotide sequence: TGTGCCAGCAGTTACTCCACCAGGGGGGATACGCAGTATTTT. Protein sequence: CASSYSTRGDTQYF.

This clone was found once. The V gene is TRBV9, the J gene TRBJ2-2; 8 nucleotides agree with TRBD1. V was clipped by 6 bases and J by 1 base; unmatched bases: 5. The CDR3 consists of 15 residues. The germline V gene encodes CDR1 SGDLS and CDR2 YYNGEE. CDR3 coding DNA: TGTGCCAGCACCCGAGGGACAGGGAACACCGGGGAGCTGTTTTTT. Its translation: CASTRGTGNTGELFF. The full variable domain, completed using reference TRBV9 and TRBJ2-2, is DSGVTQTPKHLITATGQRVTLRCSPRSGDLSVYWYQQSLDQGLQFLIQYYNGEERAKGNILERFSAQQFPDLHSELNLSSLELGDSALYFCASTRGTGNTGELFFGEGSRLTVL.

CDR3 DNA: TGTGCCAGCAGCTTAAACTCTGAGCAGTTCTTC. Translated, it gives CASSLNSEQFF. The J gene is TRBJ2-1, the V gene TRBV7-6; D is ambiguous. The CDR3 contains 11 residues. V was shortened by 2 bases and J by 9 bases, with 5 bases between the two germline ends. Germline-derived CDR1 and CDR2 are SGHVS and FNYEAQ.

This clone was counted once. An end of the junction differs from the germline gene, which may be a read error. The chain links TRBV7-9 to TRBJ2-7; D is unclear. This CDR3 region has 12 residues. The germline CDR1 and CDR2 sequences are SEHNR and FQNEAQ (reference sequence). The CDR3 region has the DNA TGTTCCAGCAGCGTCCTCTCCTACGAGCAGTACTTC. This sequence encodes CSSSVLSYEQYF.

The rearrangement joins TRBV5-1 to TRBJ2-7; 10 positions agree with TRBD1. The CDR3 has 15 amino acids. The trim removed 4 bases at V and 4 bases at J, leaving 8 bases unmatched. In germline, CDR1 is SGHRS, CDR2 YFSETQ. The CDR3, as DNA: TGCGCCAGCAGCCGTGGACAGGGGGGAAGGTACGAGCAGTACTTC. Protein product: CASSRGQGGRYEQYF. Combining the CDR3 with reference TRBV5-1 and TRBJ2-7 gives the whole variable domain KAGVTQTPRYLIKTRGQQVTLSCSPISGHRSVSWYQQTPGQGLQFLFEYFSETQRNKGNFPGRFSGRQFSNSRSEMNVSTLELGDSALYLCASSRGQGGRYEQYFGPGTRLTVT.

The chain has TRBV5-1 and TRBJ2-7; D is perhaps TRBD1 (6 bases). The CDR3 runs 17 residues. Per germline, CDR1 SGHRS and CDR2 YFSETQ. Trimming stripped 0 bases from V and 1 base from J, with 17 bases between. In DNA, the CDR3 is TGCGCCAGCAGCTTGGGTCCAGGGGCGACGACGTCCTACGAGCAGTACTTC. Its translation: CASSLGPGATTSYEQYF. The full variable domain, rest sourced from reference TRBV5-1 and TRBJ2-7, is KAGVTQTPRYLIKTRGQQVTLSCSPISGHRSVSWYQQTPGQGLQFLFEYFSETQRNKGNFPGRFSGRQFSNSRSEMNVSTLELGDSALYLCASSLGPGATTSYEQYFGPGTRLTVT.

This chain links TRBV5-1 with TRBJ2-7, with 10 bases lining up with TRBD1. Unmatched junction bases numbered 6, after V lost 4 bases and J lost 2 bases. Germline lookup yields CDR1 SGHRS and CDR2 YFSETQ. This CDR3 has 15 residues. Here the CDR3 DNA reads TGCGCCAGCAGCCCGGGACAGGGGTTCCCCTACGAGCAGTACTTC. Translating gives CASSPGQGFPYEQYF.

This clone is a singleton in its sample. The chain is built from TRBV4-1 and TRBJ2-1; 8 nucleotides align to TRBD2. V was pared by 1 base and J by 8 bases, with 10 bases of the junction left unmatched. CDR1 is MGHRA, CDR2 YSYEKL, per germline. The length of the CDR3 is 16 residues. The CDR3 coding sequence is TGCGCCAGCAGCCAAGCTTTACGGGGGGGCCTTGATGAGCAGTTCTTC. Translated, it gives CASSQALRGGLDEQFF.

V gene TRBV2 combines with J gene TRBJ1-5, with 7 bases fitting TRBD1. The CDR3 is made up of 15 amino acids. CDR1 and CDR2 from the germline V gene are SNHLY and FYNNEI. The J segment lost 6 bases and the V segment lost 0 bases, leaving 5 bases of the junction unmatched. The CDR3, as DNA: TGTGCCAGCAGTGAAGCTAGAGGGGGCTTTCAGCCCCAGCATTTT. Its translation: CASSEARGGFQPQHF.

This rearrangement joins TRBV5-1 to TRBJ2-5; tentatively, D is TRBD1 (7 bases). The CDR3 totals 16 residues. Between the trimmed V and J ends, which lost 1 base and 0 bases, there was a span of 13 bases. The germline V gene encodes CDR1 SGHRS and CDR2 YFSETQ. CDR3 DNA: TGCGCCAGCAGCTTGATCAGGGGGGCCAACCAAGAGACCCAGTACTTC. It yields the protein CASSLIRGANQETQYF. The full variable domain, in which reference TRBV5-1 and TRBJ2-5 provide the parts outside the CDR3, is KAGVTQTPRYLIKTRGQQVTLSCSPISGHRSVSWYQQTPGQGLQFLFEYFSETQRNKGNFPGRFSGRQFSNSRSEMNVSTLELGDSALYLCASSLIRGANQETQYFGPGTRLLVL.

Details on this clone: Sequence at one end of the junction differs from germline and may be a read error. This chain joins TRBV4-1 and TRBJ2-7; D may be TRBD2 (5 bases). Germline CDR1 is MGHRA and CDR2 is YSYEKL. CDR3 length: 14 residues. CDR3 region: CASSLDLRSEEQYF. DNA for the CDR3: TGTGCCAGCAGCTTGGACTTGAGATCAGAAGAGCAGTACTTC.